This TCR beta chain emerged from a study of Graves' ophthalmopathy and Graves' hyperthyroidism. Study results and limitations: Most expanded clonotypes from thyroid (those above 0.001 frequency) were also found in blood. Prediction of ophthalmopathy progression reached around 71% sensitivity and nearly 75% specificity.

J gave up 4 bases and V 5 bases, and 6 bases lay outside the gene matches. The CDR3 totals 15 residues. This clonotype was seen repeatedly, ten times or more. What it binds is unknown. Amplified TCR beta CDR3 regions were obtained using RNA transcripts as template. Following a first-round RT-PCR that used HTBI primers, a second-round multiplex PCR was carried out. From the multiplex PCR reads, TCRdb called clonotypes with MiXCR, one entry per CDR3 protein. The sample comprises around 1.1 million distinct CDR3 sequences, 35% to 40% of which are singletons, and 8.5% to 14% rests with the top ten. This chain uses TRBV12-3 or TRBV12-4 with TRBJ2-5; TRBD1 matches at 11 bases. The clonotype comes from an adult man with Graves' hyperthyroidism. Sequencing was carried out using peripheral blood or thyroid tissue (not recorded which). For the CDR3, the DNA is TGTGCCAGCAGTCGGGACAGGGGGAGCTTAGAGACCCAGTACTTC. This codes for CASSRDRGSLETQYF.